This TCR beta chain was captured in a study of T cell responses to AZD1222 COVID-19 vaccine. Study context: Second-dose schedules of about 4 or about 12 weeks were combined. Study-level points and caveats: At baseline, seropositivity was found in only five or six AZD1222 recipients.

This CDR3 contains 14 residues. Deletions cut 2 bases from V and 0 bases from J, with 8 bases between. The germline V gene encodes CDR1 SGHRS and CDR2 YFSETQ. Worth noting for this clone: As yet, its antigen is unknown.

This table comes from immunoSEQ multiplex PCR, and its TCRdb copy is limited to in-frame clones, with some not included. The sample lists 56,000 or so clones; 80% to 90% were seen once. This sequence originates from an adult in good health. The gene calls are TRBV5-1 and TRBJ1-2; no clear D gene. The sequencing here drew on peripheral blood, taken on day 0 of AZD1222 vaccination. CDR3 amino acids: CASSFGGPNYGYTF. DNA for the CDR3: TGCGCCAGCAGCTTCGGAGGACCTAACTATGGCTACACCTTC.